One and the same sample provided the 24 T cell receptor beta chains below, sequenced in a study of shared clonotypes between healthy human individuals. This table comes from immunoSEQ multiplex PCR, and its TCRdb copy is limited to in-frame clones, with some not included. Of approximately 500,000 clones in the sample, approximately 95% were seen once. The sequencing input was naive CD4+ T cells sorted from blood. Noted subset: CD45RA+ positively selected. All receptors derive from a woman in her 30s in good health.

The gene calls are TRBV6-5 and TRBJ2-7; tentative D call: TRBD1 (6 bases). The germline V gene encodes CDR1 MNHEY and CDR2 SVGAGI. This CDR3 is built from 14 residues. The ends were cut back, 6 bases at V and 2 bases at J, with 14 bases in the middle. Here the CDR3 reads CASRRLTGTYEQYF. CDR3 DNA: TGTGCCAGCAGGCGACTTACAGGGACCTACGAGCAGTACTTC.

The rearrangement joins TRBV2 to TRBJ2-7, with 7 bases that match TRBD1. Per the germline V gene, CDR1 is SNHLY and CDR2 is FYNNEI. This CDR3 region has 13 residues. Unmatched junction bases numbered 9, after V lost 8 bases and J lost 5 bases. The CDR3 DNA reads TGTGCCAGCGGGAGAACAGGGGTACACGAGCAGTACTTC. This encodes CASGRTGVHEQYF.

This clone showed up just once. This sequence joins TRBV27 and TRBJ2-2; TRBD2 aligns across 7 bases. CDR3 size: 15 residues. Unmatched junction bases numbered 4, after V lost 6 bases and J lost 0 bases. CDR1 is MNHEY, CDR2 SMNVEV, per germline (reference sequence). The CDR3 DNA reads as TGTGCCAGCAGGCCGGGACTAACGAACACCGGGGAGCTGTTTTTT. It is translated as CASRPGLTNTGELFF.

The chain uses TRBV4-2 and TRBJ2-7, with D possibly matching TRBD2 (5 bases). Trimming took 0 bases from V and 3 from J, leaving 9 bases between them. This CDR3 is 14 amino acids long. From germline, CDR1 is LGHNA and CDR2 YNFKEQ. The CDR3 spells CASSQDSRDYEQYF. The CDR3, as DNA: TGTGCCAGCAGCCAAGATAGCCGGGACTACGAGCAGTACTTC.

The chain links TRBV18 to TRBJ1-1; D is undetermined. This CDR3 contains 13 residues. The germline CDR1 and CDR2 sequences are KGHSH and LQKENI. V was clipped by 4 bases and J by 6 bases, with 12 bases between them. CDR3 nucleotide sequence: TGTGCCAGCTCACGACCAATCAACCCTGAAGCTTTCTTT. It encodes CASSRPINPEAFF.

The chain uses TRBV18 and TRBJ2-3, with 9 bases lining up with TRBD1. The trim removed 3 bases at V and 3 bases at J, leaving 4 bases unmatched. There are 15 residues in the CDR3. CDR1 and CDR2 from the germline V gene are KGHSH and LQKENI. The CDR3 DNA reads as TGTGCCAGCTCACCGGCCGGACAGGGGACAGATACGCAGTATTTT. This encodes CASSPAGQGTDTQYF.

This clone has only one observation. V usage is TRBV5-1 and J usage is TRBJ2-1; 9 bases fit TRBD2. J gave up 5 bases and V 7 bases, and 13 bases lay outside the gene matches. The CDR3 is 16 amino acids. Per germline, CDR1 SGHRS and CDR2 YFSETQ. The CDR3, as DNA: TGCGCCAGCTCAGAGCGGGAGGCCCTGGGAAACAATGAGCAGTTCTTC. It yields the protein CASSEREALGNNEQFF.

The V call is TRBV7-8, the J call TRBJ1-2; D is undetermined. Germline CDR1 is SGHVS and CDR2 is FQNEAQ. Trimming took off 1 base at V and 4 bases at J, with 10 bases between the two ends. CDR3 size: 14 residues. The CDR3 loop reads CASSLEGGSYGYTF. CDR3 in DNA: TGTGCCAGCAGCTTAGAAGGCGGAAGCTATGGCTACACCTTC.

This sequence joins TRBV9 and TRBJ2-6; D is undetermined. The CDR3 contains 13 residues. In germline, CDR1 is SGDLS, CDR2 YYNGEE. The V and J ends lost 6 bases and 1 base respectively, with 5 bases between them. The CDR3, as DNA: TGTGCCAGCAAGCAATCTGGGGCCAACGTCCTGACTTTC. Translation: CASKQSGANVLTF.

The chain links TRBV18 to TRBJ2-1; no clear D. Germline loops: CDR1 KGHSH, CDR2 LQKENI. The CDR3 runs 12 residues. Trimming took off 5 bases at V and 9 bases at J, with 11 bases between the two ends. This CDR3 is CASSFGDAEQFF. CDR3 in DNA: TGTGCCAGCTCATTCGGTGACGCTGAGCAGTTCTTC.

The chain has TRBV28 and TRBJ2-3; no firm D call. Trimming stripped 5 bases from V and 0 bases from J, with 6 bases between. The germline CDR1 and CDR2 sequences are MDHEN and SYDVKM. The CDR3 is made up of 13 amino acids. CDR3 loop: CASSALSTDTQYF. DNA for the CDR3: TGTGCCAGCAGTGCCCTGAGCACAGATACGCAGTATTTT.

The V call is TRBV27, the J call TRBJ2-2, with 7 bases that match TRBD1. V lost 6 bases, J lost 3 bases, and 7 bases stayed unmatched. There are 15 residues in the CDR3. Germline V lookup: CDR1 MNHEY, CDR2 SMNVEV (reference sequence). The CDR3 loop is CASSPGQEDTGELFF. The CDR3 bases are TGTGCCAGCAGCCCCGGACAGGAAGACACCGGGGAGCTGTTTTTT.

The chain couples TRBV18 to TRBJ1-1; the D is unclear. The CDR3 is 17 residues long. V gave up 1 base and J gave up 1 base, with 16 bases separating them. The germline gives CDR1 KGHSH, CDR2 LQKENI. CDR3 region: CASSPRGGTLGNTEAFF. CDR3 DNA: TGTGCCAGCTCACCACGGGGAGGTACCCTGGGGAACACTGAAGCTTTCTTT. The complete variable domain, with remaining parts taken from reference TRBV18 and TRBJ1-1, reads NAGVMQNPRHLVRRRGQEARLRCSPMKGHSHVYWYRQLPEEGLKFMVYLQKENIIDESGMPKERFSAEFPKEGPSILRIQQVVRGDSAAYFCASSPRGGTLGNTEAFFGQGTRLTVV.

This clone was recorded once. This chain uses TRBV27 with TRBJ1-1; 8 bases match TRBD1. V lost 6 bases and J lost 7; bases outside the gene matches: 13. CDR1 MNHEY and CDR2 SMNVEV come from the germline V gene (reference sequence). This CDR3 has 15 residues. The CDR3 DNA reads TGTGCCAGCAGACCCCGTGACAGGGGCCAGAATGAAGCTTTCTTT. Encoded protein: CASRPRDRGQNEAFF.

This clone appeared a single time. The CDR3: CASSLVIFRAGRSSYNEQFF. The DNA for the CDR3 is TGTGCCAGCAGTTTAGTTATCTTCCGTGCGGGGCGTAGCTCCTACAATGAGCAGTTCTTC. V gene TRBV28 combines with J gene TRBJ2-1, with D tentatively TRBD2 (6 bases). With 2 bases removed from V and 0 bases from J, the gap between germline ends came to 23 bases. Germline values: CDR1 MDHEN, CDR2 SYDVKM. The CDR3 runs 20 residues.

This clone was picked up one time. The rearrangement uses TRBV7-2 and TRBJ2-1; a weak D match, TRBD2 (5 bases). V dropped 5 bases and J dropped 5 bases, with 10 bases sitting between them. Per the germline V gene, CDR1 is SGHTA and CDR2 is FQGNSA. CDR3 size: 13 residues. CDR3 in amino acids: CASSLRLNNEQFF. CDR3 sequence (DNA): TGTGCCAGCAGCCTTAGACTAAACAATGAGCAGTTCTTC.

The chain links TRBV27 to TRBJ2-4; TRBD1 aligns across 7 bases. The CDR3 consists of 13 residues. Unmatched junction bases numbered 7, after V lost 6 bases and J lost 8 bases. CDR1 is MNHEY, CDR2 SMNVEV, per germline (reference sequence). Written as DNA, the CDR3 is TGTGCCAGCAGAGACGACAGGGACCACATTCAGTACTTC. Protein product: CASRDDRDHIQYF.

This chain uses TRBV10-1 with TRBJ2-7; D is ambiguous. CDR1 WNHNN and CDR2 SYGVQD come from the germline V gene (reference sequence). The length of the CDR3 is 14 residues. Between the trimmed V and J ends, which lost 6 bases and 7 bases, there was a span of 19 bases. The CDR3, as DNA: TGCGCCAGCAGCTTATATCGATCCAGTCGGGAGCAGTACTTC. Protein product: CASSLYRSSREQYF.

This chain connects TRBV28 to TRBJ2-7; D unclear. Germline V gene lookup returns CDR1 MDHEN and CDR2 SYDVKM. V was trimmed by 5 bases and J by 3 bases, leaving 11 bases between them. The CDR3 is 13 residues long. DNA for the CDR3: TGTGCCAGCAGTCCTTACTACAGCTACGAGCAGTACTTC. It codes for CASSPYYSYEQYF.

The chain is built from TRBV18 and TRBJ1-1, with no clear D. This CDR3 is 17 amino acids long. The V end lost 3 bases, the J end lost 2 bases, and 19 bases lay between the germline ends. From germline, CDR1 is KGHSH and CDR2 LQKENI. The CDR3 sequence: CASSPLGTGSGNTEAFF. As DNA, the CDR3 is TGTGCCAGCTCACCCCTCGGCACGGGATCGGGAAACACTGAAGCTTTCTTT.

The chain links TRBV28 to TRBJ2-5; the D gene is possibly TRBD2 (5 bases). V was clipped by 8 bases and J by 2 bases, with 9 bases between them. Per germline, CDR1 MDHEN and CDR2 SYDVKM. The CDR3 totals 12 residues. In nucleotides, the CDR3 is TGTGCCAGCCGCGGGTGGCAAGAGACCCAGTACTTC. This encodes CASRGWQETQYF.

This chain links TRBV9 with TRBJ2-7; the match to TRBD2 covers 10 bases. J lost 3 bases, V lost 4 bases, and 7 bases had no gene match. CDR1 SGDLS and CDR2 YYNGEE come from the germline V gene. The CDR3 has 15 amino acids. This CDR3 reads CASSPGLAAFYEQYF. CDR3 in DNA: TGTGCCAGCAGCCCTGGACTAGCGGCATTCTACGAGCAGTACTTC.

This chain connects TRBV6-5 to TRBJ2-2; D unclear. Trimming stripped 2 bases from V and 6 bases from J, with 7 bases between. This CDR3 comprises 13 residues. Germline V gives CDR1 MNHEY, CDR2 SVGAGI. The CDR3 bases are TGTGCCAGCAGTTACCTGGCAGCCGGGGAGCTGTTTTTT. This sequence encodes CASSYLAAGELFF.

As DNA, the CDR3 is TGTGCCAGCAGTGAAGCAATCGACAGCGCCTACGAGCAGTACTTC. It translates to CASSEAIDSAYEQYF. The rearrangement links TRBV6-1 to TRBJ2-7, with a weak D call TRBD1 (5 bases). The ends were cut back, 0 bases at V and 2 bases at J, with 11 bases in the middle. The germline V gene has CDR1 MNHNS and CDR2 SASEGT. This CDR3 region has 15 residues.